This TCR beta chain was identified in a study of cytomegalovirus exposure and HLA in healthy donors. Study findings and constraints: Only CMV serostatus was available as immune exposure information. Later analysis showed most CMV-associated TCR beta chains appearing HLA-restricted.

Comments on this clone: What it binds is unknown.

With 60 Vbeta and 13 Jbeta primers, the PCR was carried out. Some clones are missing from TCRdb's copy, which holds only in-frame ones; the method was immunoSEQ multiplex PCR. The table includes more than 95,000 clones, 74% detected once. The CDR3 covers 12 residues. The germline V gene encodes CDR1 MGHRA and CDR2 YSYEKL. V gave up 3 bases and J gave up 7 bases, with 10 bases separating them. The material sequenced was PBMCs. This receptor was taken from a man between 35 and 55 years old in good health and CMV-seropositive. The gene calls are TRBV4-1 and TRBJ2-7, with D perhaps matching TRBD2 (5 bases). CDR3 sequence (DNA): TGCGCCAGCAGCCAGTTGTGGGAGGAGCAGTACTTC. Protein: CASSQLWEEQYF.